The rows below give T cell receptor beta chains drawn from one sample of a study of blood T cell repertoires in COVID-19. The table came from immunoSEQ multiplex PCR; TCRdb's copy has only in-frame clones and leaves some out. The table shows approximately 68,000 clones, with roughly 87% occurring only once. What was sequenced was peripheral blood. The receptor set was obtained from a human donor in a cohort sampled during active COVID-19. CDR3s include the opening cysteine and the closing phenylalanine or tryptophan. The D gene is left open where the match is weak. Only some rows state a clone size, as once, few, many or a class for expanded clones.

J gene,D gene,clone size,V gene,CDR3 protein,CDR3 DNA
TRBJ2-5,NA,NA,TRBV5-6,CASSSLGEEETQYF,TGTGCCAGCAGCTCGCTCGGGGAAGAGGAGACCCAGTACTTC
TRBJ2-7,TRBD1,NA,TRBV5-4,CASRLGGTGPNEQYF,TGTGCCAGCAGGCTGGGGGGGACAGGGCCAAACGAGCAGTACTTC
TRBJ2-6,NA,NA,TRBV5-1,CASSLNELNSGANVLTF,TGCGCCAGCAGCTTGAACGAGCTTAACTCTGGGGCCAACGTCCTGACTTTC
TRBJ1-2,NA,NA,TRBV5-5,CASSPKAAGLSSGYTF,TGTGCCAGCAGCCCGAAGGCGGCAGGGCTTTCTAGTGGCTACACCTTC
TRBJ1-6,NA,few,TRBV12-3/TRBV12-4,CASSRLVGSPLHF,TGTGCCAGCAGTAGACTAGTAGGTTCACCCCTCCACTTT
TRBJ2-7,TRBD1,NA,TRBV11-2,CASSLDRGPPAEQYF,TGTGCCAGCAGCTTGGACAGGGGGCCTCCCGCCGAGCAGTACTTC
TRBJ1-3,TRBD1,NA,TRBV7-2,CASSVAPYRGRRGRNTIYF,TGTGCCAGCAGCGTAGCCCCGTACAGGGGGCGACGTGGAAGAAACACCATATATTTT
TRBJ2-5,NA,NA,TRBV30,CAYTLVGRETQYF,TGTGCCTATACCCTCGTGGGGAGAGAGACCCAGTACTTC
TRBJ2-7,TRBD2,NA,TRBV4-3,CASSHSSGGDYEQYF,TGCGCCAGCAGCCACTCTAGCGGGGGGGACTACGAGCAGTACTTC
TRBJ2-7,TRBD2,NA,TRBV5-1,CASSPPERGFYEQYF,TGCGCCAGCAGCCCCCCTGAGCGGGGGTTCTACGAGCAGTACTTC
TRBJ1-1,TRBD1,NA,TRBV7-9,CASSPMTGETEAFF,TGTGCCAGCAGCCCCATGACAGGGGAGACTGAAGCTTTCTTT
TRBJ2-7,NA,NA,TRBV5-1,CASSLVIQNSYEQYF,TGCGCCAGCAGCTTGGTAATACAGAACTCCTACGAGCAGTACTTC
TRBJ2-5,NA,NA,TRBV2,CASSESGETSQYF,TGTGCCAGCAGTGAATCGGGAGAGACTTCCCAGTACTTC
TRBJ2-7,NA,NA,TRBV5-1,CASSLNSGWGEQYF,TGCGCCAGCAGCCTCAACAGCGGGTGGGGGGAGCAGTACTTC
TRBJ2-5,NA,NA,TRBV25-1,CASSELGQQETQYF,TGTGCCAGCAGTGAACTCGGACAGCAAGAGACCCAGTACTTC
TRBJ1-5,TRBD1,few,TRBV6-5,CASSADRVNQPQHF,TGTGCCAGCAGCGCTGACAGGGTAAATCAGCCCCAGCATTTT
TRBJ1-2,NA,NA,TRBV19,CASSMREQGDGYPHGYTF,TGTGCCAGTAGTATGAGAGAACAGGGAGACGGTTACCCCCATGGCTACACCTTC
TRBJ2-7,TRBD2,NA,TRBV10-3,CAISRGGTNYEQYF,TGTGCCATCAGTCGGGGGGGGACCAACTACGAGCAGTACTTC
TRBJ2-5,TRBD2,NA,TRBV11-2,CASSLWGGETQYF,TGTGCCAGCAGCTTATGGGGGGGGGAGACCCAGTACTTC
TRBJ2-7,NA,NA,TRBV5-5,CASSLAGIFAYEQYF,TGTGCCAGCAGCTTGGCAGGGATCTTCGCCTACGAGCAGTACTTC
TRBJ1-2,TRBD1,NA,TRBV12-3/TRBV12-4,CASSGTGINGYTF,TGTGCCAGCAGTGGGACAGGTATAAATGGCTACACCTTC
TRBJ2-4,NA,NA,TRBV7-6,CASSLAVRGEAKNIQYF,TGTGCCAGCAGCTTAGCGGTCAGGGGGGAGGCCAAAAACATTCAGTACTTC
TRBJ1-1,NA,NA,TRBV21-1,CASSKSRRVNTEAFF,TGTGCCAGCAGCAAATCTCGCAGGGTGAACACTGAAGCTTTCTTT
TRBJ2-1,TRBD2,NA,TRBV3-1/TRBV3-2,CASSQLRTSGGASSYNEQFF,TGTGCCAGCAGCCAACTCCGGACTAGCGGGGGGGCCAGCTCCTACAATGAGCAGTTCTTC
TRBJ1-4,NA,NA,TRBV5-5,CASSQGHRNEKLFF,TGTGCCAGCAGCCAGGGACATCGAAATGAAAAACTGTTTTTT
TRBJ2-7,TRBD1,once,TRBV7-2,CASSLDGQGRNYEQYF,TGTGCCAGCAGCTTAGATGGACAGGGTAGAAACTACGAGCAGTACTTC
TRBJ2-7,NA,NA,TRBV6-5,CASSQRQGLPYEQYF,TGTGCCAGCAGTCAAAGACAGGGACTGCCCTACGAGCAGTACTTC
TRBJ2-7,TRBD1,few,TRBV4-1,CASSRDRYEQYF,TGCGCCAGCAGCCGGGACAGATACGAGCAGTACTTC
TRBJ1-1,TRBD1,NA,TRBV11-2,CASQGARDTEAFF,TGTGCCAGTCAGGGGGCACGGGACACTGAAGCTTTCTTT
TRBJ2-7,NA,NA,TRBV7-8,CASSIFRDLGHSYEQYF,TGTGCCAGCAGCATCTTCAGGGATCTTGGCCATTCCTACGAGCAGTACTTC
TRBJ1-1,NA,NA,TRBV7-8,CASSLGRWDTEAFF,TGTGCCAGCAGCTTAGGGAGGTGGGACACTGAAGCTTTCTTT
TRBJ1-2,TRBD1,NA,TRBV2,CASIRDSFYGYTF,TGTGCCAGCATCCGGGACAGCTTTTATGGCTACACCTTC
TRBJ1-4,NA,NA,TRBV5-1,CASSSKTGLDEKLFF,TGCGCCAGCAGCTCTAAAACAGGGTTAGACGAAAAACTGTTTTTT
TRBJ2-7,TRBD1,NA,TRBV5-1,CASSPAGWTGAREQYF,TGCGCCAGCAGCCCAGCCGGGTGGACAGGTGCCCGGGAGCAGTACTTC
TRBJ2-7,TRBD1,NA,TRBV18,CASSPGQGAGEQYF,TGTGCCAGCTCCCCGGGACAGGGGGCGGGGGAGCAGTACTTC
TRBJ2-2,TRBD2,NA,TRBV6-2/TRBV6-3,CASSHRTSGGDANTGELFF,TGTGCCAGCAGTCACAGGACTAGCGGGGGTGACGCGAACACCGGGGAGCTGTTTTTT
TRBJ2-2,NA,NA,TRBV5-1,CASSLVGQVNTGELFF,TGCGCCAGCAGCTTGGTGGGCCAGGTGAACACCGGGGAGCTGTTTTTT
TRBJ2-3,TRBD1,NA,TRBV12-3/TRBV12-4,CASSLGTVDTQYF,TGTGCCAGCAGTCTAGGGACAGTTGATACGCAGTATTTT
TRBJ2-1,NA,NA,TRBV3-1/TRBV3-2,CASSWRRGGLDEQFF,TGTGCCAGCAGCTGGCGCAGGGGCGGTTTAGATGAGCAGTTCTTC
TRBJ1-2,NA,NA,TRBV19,CASSIDRGLDYGYTF,TGTGCCAGTAGTATAGATCGGGGACTGGACTATGGCTACACCTTC
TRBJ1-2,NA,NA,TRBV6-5,CASSPQGYGYTF,TGTGCCAGCTCCCCCCAGGGGTATGGCTACACCTTC
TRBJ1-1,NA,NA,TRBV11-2,CASSRTALNTEAFF,TGTGCCAGCAGCCGGACAGCTCTTAACACTGAAGCTTTCTTT
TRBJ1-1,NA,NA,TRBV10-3,CAISEDSEAFF,TGTGCCATCAGTGAGGACAGTGAAGCTTTCTTT
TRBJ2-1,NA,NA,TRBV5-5,CASSFNGQSYNEQFF,TGTGCCAGCAGCTTTAACGGACAGAGTTACAATGAGCAGTTCTTC
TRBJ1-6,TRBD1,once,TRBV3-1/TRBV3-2,CASSPGQGAGSLHF,TGTGCCAGCAGCCCGGGACAGGGGGCCGGGTCCCTCCACTTT
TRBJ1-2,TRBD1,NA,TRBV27,CASSYTGGGYTF,TGTGCCAGCAGTTACACAGGGGGCGGCTACACCTTC